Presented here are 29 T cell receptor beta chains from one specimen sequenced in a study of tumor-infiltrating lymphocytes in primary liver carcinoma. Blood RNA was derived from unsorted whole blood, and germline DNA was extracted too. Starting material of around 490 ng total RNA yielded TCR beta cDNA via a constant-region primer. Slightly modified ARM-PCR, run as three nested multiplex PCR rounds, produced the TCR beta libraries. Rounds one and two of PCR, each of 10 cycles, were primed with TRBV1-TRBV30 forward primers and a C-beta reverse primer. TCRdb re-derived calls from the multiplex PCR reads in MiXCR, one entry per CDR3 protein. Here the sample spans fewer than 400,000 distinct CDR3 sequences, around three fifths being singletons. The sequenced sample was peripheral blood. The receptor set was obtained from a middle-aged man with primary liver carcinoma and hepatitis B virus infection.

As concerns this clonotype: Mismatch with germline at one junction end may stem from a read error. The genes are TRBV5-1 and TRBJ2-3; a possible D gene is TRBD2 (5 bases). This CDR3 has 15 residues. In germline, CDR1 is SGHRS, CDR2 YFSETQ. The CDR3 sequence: CASSLGHASTDMQYF. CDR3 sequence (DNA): TGCGCCAGCAGCTTGGGACACGCTAGCACAGATATGCAGTATTTT.

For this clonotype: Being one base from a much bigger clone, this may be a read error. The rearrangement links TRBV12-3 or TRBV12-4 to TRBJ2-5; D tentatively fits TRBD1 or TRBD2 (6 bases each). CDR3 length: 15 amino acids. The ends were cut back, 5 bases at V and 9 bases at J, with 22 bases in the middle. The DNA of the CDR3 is TGTGCCAGCAGTCCAGCAGGGGCTTTAAGGGAGGCCCAGTACTTC. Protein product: CASSPAGALREAQYF.

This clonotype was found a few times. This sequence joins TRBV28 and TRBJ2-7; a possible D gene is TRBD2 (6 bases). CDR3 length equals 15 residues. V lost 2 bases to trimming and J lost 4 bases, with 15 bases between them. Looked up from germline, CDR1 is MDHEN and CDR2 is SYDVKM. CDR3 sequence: CASSLPGTDSYEQYF. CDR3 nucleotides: TGTGCCAGCAGTTTACCCGGGACTGACTCTTACGAGCAGTACTTC.

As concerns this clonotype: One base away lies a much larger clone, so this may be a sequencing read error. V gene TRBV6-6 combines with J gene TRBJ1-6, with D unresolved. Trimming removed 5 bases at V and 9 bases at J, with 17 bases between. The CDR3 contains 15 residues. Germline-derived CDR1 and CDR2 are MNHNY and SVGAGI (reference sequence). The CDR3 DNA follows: TGTGCCAGCAGTAAACTTGGACCATCCGGTTCACCCCTCCACTTT. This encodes CASSKLGPSGSPLHF.

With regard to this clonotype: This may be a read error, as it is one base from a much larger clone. CDR3 region: CPSSQEERDTDTQYF. The CDR3 nucleotides are TGCCCCAGCAGCCAAGAAGAACGGGATACAGATACGCAGTATTTT. The gene calls are TRBV4-1 and TRBJ2-3; D possibly corresponds to TRBD2 (5 bases). This CDR3 has 15 amino acids. Germline loops: CDR1 MGHRA, CDR2 YSYEKL.

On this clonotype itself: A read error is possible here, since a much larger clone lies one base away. CDR3 in amino acids: CSVSGTSDRGYNEQFF. CDR3 DNA sequence: TGCAGCGTTTCCGGGACTAGCGATAGAGGCTACAATGAGCAGTTCTTC. V gene TRBV29-1 combines with J gene TRBJ2-1; 10 bases agree with TRBD2. There are 16 residues in the CDR3. V lost 5 bases, J lost 3 bases, and 10 bases stayed unmatched. The V gene's germline CDR1 is SQVTM and CDR2 ANQGSEA.

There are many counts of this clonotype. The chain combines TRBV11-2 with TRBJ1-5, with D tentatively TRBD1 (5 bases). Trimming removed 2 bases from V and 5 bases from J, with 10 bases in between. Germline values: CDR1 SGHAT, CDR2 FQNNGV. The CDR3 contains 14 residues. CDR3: CASSLNGGDQPQHF. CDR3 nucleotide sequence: TGTGCCAGCAGCTTAAACGGGGGGGATCAGCCCCAGCATTTT.

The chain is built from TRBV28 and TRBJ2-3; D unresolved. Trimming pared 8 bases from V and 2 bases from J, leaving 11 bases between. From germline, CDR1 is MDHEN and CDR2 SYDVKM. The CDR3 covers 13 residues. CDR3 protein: CASGHSLTDTQYF. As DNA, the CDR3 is TGTGCCAGCGGGCACTCCCTCACAGATACGCAGTATTTT. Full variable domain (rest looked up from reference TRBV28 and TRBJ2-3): DVKVTQSSRYLVKRTGEKVFLECVQDMDHENMFWYRQDPGLGLRLIYFSYDVKMKEKGDIPEGYSVSREKKERFSLILESASTNQTSMYLCASGHSLTDTQYFGPGTRLTVL.

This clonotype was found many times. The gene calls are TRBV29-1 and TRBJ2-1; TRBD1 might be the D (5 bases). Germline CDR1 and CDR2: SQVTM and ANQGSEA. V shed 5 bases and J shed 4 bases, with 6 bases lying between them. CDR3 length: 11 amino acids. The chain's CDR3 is CSVTGYNEQFF. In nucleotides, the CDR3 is TGCAGCGTTACAGGTTACAATGAGCAGTTCTTC.

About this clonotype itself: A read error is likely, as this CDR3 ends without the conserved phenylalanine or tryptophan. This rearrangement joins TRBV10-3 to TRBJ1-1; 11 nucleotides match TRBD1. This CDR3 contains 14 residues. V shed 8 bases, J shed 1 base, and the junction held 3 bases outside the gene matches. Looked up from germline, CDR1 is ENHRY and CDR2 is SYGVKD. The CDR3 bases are TGTGCCATCGGGACAGGGGGGCCGAACACTGAAGCTTTCTAT. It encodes CAIGTGGPNTEAFY.

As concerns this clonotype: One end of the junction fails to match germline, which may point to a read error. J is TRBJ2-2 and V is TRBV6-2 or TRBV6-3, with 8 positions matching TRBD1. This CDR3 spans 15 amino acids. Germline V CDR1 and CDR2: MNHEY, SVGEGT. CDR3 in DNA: TGTGCCAGCAGTCAGACAGGGGCTGGCACCGGGAAGCTGTTTTTT. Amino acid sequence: CASSQTGAGTGKLFF.

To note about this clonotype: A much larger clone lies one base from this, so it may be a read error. The CDR3 loop is CASSSSAGANVLTF. The CDR3 DNA reads as TGTGCCAGCAGCTCCTCCGCTGGGGCCAACGTCCTGACTTTC. The chain recombines TRBV28 with TRBJ2-6; D is uncertain. The CDR3 spans 14 residues. Germline values: CDR1 MDHEN, CDR2 SYDVKM. Between the trimmed V and J ends, which lost 6 bases and 2 bases, there was a span of 8 bases.

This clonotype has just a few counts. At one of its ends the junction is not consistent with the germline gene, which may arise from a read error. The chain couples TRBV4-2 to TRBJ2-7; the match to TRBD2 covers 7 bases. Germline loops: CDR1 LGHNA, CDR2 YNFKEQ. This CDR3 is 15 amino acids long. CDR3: CVSSQESGNRYEQYF. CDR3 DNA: TGTGTCAGCAGCCAGGAAAGCGGGAACCGCTACGAGCAGTACTTC.

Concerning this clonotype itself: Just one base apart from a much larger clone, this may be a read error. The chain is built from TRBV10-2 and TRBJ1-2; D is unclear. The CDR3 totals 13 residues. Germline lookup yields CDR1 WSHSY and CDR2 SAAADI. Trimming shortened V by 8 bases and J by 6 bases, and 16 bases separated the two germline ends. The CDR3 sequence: CASGPEARNGYTF. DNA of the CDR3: TGCGCCAGCGGTCCCGAGGCTCGGAATGGCTACACCTTC.

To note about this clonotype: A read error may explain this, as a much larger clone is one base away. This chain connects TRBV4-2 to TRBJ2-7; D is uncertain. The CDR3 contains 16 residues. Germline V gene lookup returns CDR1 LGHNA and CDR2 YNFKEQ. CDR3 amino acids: CASSQEARVGSYGQYF. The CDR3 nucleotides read TGTGCCAGCAGCCAAGAAGCACGGGTTGGCTCCTACGGGCAGTACTTC.

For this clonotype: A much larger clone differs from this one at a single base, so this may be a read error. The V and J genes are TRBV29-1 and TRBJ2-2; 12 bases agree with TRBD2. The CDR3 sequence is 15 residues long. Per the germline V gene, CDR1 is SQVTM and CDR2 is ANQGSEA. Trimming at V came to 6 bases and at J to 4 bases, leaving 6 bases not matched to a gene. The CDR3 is CSVTSGGSSTGELFF. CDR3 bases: TGCAGCGTGACTAGCGGGGGTTCCTCCACCGGGGAGCTGTTTTTT.

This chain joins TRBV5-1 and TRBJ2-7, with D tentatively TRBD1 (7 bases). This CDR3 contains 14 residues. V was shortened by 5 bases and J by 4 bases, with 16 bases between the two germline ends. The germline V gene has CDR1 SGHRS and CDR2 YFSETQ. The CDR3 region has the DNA TGCGCCAGCAGGGATCAGGGGGGTTCGTACGAGCAGTACTTC. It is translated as CASRDQGGSYEQYF.

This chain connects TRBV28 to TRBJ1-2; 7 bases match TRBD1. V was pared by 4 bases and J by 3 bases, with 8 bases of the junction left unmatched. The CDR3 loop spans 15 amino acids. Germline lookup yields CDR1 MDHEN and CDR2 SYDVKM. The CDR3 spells CASSSTGQPDYGYTF. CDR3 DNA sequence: TGTGCCAGCAGTTCCACGGGACAGCCCGACTATGGCTACACCTTC.

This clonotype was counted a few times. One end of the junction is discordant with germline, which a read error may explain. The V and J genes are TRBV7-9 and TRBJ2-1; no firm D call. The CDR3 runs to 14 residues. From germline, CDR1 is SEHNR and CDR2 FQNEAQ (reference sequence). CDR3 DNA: TGTGCCAGCAGTTTAGGCTCAGCCTCTAATGAGCAGTTCTTC. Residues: CASSLGSASNEQFF.

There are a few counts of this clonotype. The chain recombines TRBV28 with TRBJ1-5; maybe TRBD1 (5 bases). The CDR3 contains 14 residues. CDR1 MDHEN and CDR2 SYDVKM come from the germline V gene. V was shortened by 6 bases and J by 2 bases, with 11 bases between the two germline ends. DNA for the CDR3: TGTGCCAGCAGACTTTCGGGGGGCAATCAGCCCCAGCATTTT. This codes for CASRLSGGNQPQHF.

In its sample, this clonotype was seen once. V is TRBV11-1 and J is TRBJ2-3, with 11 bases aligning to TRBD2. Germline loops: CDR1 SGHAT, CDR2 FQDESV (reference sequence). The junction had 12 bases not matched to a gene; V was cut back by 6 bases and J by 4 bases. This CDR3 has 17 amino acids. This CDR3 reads CASSPPALAGASDTQYF. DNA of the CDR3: TGTGCCAGCAGTCCCCCCGCACTAGCGGGAGCCTCAGATACGCAGTATTTT.

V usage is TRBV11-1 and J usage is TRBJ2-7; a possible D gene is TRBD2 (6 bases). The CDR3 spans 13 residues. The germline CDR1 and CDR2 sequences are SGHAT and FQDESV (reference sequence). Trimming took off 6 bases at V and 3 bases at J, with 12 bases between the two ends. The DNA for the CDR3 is TGTGCCAGCAGACTTGGACTATACTACGAGCAGTACTTC. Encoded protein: CASRLGLYYEQYF.

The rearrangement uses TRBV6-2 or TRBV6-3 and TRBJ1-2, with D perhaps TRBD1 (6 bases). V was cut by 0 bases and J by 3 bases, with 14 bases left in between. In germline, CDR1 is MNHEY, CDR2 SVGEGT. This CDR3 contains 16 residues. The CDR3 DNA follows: TGTGCCAGCAGTTACTCATTGGGGGGCGCGGACTATGGCTACACCTTC. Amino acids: CASSYSLGGADYGYTF.

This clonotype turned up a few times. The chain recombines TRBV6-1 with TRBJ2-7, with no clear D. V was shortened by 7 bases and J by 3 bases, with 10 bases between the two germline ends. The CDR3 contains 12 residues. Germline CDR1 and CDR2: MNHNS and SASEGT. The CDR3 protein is CASNYESYEQYF. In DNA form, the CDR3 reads TGTGCCAGCAACTACGAGAGCTACGAGCAGTACTTC.

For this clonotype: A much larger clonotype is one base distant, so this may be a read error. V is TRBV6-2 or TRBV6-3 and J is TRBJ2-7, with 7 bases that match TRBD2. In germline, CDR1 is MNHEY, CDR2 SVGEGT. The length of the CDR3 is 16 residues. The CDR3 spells CAGSYEFGGSSYEQYF. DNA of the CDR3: TGTGCCGGCAGTTACGAGTTCGGCGGGAGCTCCTACGAGCAGTACTTC.

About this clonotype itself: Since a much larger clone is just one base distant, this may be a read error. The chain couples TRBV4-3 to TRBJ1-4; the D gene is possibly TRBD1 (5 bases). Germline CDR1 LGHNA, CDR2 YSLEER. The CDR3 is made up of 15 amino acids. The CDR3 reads CASSQERGNNEKPFF. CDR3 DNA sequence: TGCGCCAGCAGCCAAGAGAGGGGTAATAATGAAAAACCGTTTTTT.

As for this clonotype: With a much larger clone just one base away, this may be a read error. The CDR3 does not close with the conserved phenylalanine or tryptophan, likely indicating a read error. The CDR3 DNA reads as TGTGCCAGCAGTCCAGGACAGTCGTATAGCAATCAGCCCCAGCATTTG. It translates to CASSPGQSYSNQPQHL. The V gene is TRBV6-6, the J gene TRBJ1-5; a possible D gene is TRBD1 (6 bases). The CDR3 is 16 amino acids. Germline V gene lookup returns CDR1 MNHNY and CDR2 SVGAGI (reference sequence). Trimming removed 5 bases from V and 0 bases from J, with 14 bases in between.

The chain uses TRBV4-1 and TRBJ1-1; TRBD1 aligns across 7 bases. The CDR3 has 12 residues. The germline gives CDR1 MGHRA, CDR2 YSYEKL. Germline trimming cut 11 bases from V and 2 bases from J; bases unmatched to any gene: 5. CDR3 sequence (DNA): TGCGCCCTAGGGGGCGGAAACACTGAAGCTTTCTTT. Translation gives CALGGGNTEAFF.

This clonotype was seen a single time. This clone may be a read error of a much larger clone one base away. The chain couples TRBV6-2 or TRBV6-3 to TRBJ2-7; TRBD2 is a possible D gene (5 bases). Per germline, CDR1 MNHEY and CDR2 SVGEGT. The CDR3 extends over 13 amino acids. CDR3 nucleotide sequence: TGTGCCAGCAACCCCCGGGCTAGCTACAAGCAGTACTTC. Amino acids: CASNPRASYKQYF.